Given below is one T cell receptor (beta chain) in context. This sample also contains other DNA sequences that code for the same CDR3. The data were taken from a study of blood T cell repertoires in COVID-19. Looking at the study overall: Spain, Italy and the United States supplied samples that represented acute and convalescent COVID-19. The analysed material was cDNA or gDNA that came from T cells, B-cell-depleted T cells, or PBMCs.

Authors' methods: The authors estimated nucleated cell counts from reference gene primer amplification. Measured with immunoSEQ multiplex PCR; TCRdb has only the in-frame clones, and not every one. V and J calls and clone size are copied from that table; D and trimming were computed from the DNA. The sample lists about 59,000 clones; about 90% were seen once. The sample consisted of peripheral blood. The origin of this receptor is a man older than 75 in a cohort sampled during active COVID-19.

This chain's CDR3 is CASSQDWASGGTDTQYF. As DNA, the CDR3 is TGCGCCAGCAGCCAAGACTGGGCTAGCGGGGGCACAGATACGCAGTATTTT. This chain joins TRBV4-3 and TRBJ2-3; 9 nucleotides agree with TRBD2. The V and J ends lost 0 bases and 1 base, in that order; junction bases with no gene match: 5. The CDR3 contains 17 residues. Germline V gives CDR1 LGHNA, CDR2 YSLEER.